This T cell receptor beta chain was documented in a study of tumor-infiltrating lymphocytes in localized non-small cell lung cancer. For the study at large: From each patient, both tumor and uninvolved lung, non-adjacent to tumor, were sampled. General study results and limits: TCRbeta sequencing showed higher T cell infiltration in tumors than uninvolved lung.

In regard to this clone: Its antigen is undetermined.

The CDR3 extends over 15 amino acids. Trimming took 0 bases from V and 7 from J, leaving 13 bases between them. Per germline, CDR1 SGHTS and CDR2 YDEGEE. Profiling relied on immunoSEQ multiplex PCR, and the TCRdb table lists in-frame clones only, not all of them. The top ten clones hold less than 20% of a sample with over 12,000 clones, 80% to 90% of them seen once. This receptor was taken from a human donor with non-small cell lung cancer. Sequenced sample: lung tumor tissue. This chain links TRBV5-8 with TRBJ1-4, with D possibly being TRBD1 (6 bases). This CDR3 reads CASSLGGTRGEKLFF. The CDR3 region has the DNA TGTGCCAGCAGCTTGGGCGGGACACGAGGTGAAAAACTGTTTTTT.